What follows are 9 T cell receptor beta chains derived from one specimen sequenced in a study of T-cell memory formation after mild COVID-19. TCRdb used MiXCR to reprocess the 5' RACE reads, holding one entry per CDR3 protein. Here the sample spans some 300,000 distinct CDR3 sequences, around a fifth being singletons. What was sequenced was PBMCs or a T cell subset sorted from them (not recorded which). These receptors were obtained from a man between 18 and 29 years old who had mild COVID-19 (a few samples of this study predate the infection). Cell type and time point are not known.

The rearrangement uses TRBV7-2 and TRBJ1-1; 8 bases line up with TRBD1. CDR1 is SGHTA and CDR2 is FQGNSA in the germline V gene. V was pared by 0 bases and J by 13 bases, with 13 bases of the junction left unmatched. The CDR3 sequence is 15 residues long. CDR3 DNA sequence: TGTGCCAGCAGCTTAGCCGGGACAGGAGGTTCATCGGGTTTCTTT. Its translation: CASSLAGTGGSSGFF.

This clonotype was detected only a few times. The chain couples TRBV7-9 to TRBJ2-3; the D gene is possibly TRBD1 (5 bases). Germline V gene sequence: CDR1 SEHNR, CDR2 FQNEAQ (reference sequence). This CDR3 has 14 residues. The V end was cut by 5 bases, the J end by 1 base, with 10 bases between. Here the CDR3 DNA reads TGTGCCAGCAGCCCCCCAGGGCGCACAGATACGCAGTATTTT. Translated: CASSPPGRTDTQYF.

V and J are TRBV20-1 and TRBJ2-3; D is ambiguous. Trimming took off 5 bases at V and 6 bases at J, with 15 bases between the two ends. Germline V lookup: CDR1 DFQATT, CDR2 SNEGSKA (reference sequence). The CDR3 is 13 residues long. The CDR3: CSASPDPVDTQYF. CDR3 nucleotide sequence: TGCAGTGCTTCACCAGACCCAGTCGATACGCAGTATTTT.

The J gene is TRBJ2-5, the V gene TRBV4-3, with D possibly being TRBD2 (7 bases). This CDR3 comprises 15 residues. The V end lost 1 base, the J end lost 4 bases, and 13 bases lay between the germline ends. Per germline, CDR1 LGHNA and CDR2 YSLEER. The CDR3 DNA reads as TGCGCCAGCAGCCAAGGTCTGGGGGGGCTAGAGACCCAGTACTTC. This gives the protein CASSQGLGGLETQYF.

This chain links TRBV5-1 with TRBJ1-1; D may be TRBD1 (6 bases). The CDR3 sequence is 12 residues long. V gave up 5 bases and J gave up 14 bases, with 19 bases separating them. Looked up from germline, CDR1 is SGHRS and CDR2 is YFSETQ. CDR3 nucleotide sequence: TGCGCCAGCAGGGTGTCGGGGGCCTTACAGTTCTTT. Amino acids: CASRVSGALQFF. Filled out from reference TRBV5-1 and TRBJ1-1, the complete variable domain reads KAGVTQTPRYLIKTRGQQVTLSCSPISGHRSVSWYQQTPGQGLQFLFEYFSETQRNKGNFPGRFSGRQFSNSRSEMNVSTLELGDSALYLCASRVSGALQFFGQGTRLTVV.

The chain is built from TRBV6-5 and TRBJ2-2; 11 bases fit TRBD2. The V and J ends lost 0 bases and 4 bases, in that order; junction bases with no gene match: 1. From germline, CDR1 is MNHEY and CDR2 SVGAGI. CDR3 size: 16 residues. The CDR3 region has the DNA TGTGCCAGCAGTTACTCTACTAGCGGGGGCACCGGGGAGCTGTTTTTT. It is translated as CASSYSTSGGTGELFF.

The chain links TRBV28 to TRBJ2-7; TRBD2 aligns across 10 bases. Trimming took 6 bases from V and 0 from J; bases not matched to a gene: 5. Germline V lookup: CDR1 MDHEN, CDR2 SYDVKM. This CDR3 comprises 15 residues. DNA of the CDR3: TGTGCCAGCAGCGGTAGCGGGGGGCCCTCCTACGAGCAGTACGTC. Protein: CASSGSGGPSYEQYV.

The rearrangement uses TRBV4-3 and TRBJ1-1, with 7 bases lining up with TRBD1. Germline loops: CDR1 LGHNA, CDR2 YSLEER. Trimming cost V 4 bases and J 6 bases; bases outside gene matches: 8. The CDR3 covers 14 residues. The DNA of the CDR3 is TGCGCCAGCAGCCCTCAACGGGACAGCCCTGAAGCTTTCTTT. Translating gives CASSPQRDSPEAFF.

The chain has TRBV7-9 and TRBJ1-2, with D maybe TRBD1 (5 bases). The length of the CDR3 is 12 residues. The germline gives CDR1 SEHNR, CDR2 FQNEAQ (reference sequence). Trimming removed 5 bases from V and 8 bases from J, with 12 bases in between. This CDR3 reads CASSRQAGGYTF. The CDR3 nucleotides read TGTGCCAGCAGCCGACAAGCAGGGGGCTACACCTTC.